This TCR beta chain emerged from a study of PD-1 blockade in classical Hodgkin lymphoma. Overall study context: The patients were dosed with nivolumab 3 mg/kg, infused intravenously every 2 weeks. Study-wide findings and caveats: Lower baseline TCR diversity marked trial partial responders and progressors. Patients excluded were those beginning nivolumab under 1 year after ASCT. By C4D1 there was a significant rise in CD4+ TCR diversity but not in CD8+ TCR diversity.

With regard to this clone: The antigen remains undetermined.

Trimming stripped 5 bases from V and 0 bases from J, with 11 bases between. CDR1 is LGHNA, CDR2 YNFKEQ, per germline. The CDR3 spans 16 residues. Repertoires were generated with immunoSEQ multiplex PCR, while TCRdb's copy carries only in-frame clones and drops some. The data contain 10,000 to 15,000 clones, 90% of them singletons. All trial patients relapsed after autologous stem cell transplantation. Negative magnetic selection isolated CD4+ T cells from thawed PBMCs. This receptor was taken from a human donor with classical Hodgkin lymphoma. This specimen consisted of CD4+ T cells from blood, obtained at baseline. The V gene is TRBV4-2, the J gene TRBJ1-6; D is possibly TRBD1 (6 bases). The CDR3 spells CASSVDRSSYNSPLHF. The CDR3, as DNA: TGTGCCAGCAGCGTAGACAGGAGCTCCTATAATTCACCCCTCCACTTT.